The following is a T cell receptor (beta chain) sequence with its context. Its specificity is unknown. The data were obtained in a study of blood T cells in healthy people across ages. Whole-study findings and limits: Strongly correlated with naive T cell percentage was TCR beta diversity.

The J segment lost 7 bases and the V segment lost 4 bases, leaving 9 bases of the junction unmatched. The CDR3 totals 15 residues. Germline V gene sequence: CDR1 MGHRA, CDR2 YSYEKL. A second PCR, run for about 7 to 11 cycles, used a sample-barcoded 5' primer plus a J-beta primer mix. TCRdb reprocessed the 5' RACE reads via MiXCR and lists one record per CDR3 protein. The table has 750,000 to 1,000,000 distinct CDR3 sequences, 25% to 30% seen once. Separately, the same data were catalogued under a study of T cells of mothers and their children.

Sequenced sample: blood. This sequence joins TRBV4-1 and TRBJ2-1, with 8 bases matching TRBD1. The clonotype comes from a woman in her forties in good health. Written as DNA, the CDR3 is TGCGCCAGCAGCCCACCGGGGCAGGGGGCAAATGAGCAGTTCTTC. It specifies CASSPPGQGANEQFF.